Described below is a single T cell receptor (beta chain) sequence and its context. This entry comes from a study of OX40 agonist ivuxolimab in advanced cancers. Across the whole study: Head and neck, renal cell, melanoma or hepatocellular carcinoma were the cancers that dose-escalation patients had. Under the entry rules, prior anti-PD-1, anti-PD-L1 or anti-CTLA-4 therapy was allowed, and roughly 43% had some.

The investigators sampled blood at baseline, at cycle 4 day 1, and at cycle 7 day 1. Data came from immunoSEQ multiplex PCR; TCRdb stores just in-frame clones and leaves some out. The data contain some 100,000 clones, around four fifths of them singletons. This TCR was sampled from an adult with an advanced solid tumor such as melanoma, head and neck, liver or kidney cancer. The sample in question was CD4+ or CD8+ T cells sorted from blood, obtained in a trial of the OX40 agonist ivuxolimab.

In DNA, the CDR3 is TGTGCCAGCAGCACTCTAGGCAGGGGGCGAGAGGGCTACACCTTC. It encodes CASSTLGRGREGYTF. The J gene is TRBJ1-2, the V gene TRBV27, with 8 bases matching TRBD1. The J segment lost 8 bases and the V segment lost 6 bases, leaving 14 bases of the junction unmatched. There are 15 residues in the CDR3. Germline V lookup: CDR1 MNHEY, CDR2 SMNVEV (reference sequence).